A single sample is the source of the 8 T cell receptor beta chains below, sequenced in a study of radiotherapy plus CTLA-4 blockade in lung cancer. The table came from immunoSEQ multiplex PCR; TCRdb's copy has only in-frame clones and leaves some out. Here the sample spans roughly 120,000 clones, approximately 80% being singletons. Here the sequenced sample was peripheral blood, taken from a patient treated with radiotherapy plus ipilimumab. These TCRs come from a human donor with non-small cell lung cancer who had a partial response to radiotherapy plus ipilimumab.

CDR3 bases: TGTGCCAGCAGTTTCCCCAGGACAGGGGGTACCGGGGAGCTGTTTTTT. Translating gives CASSFPRTGGTGELFF. The chain combines TRBV28 with TRBJ2-2; 10 bases agree with TRBD1. Germline CDR1 and CDR2: MDHEN and SYDVKM. CDR3 length: 16 residues. V shed 3 bases, J shed 5 bases, and the junction held 6 bases outside the gene matches.

This clone was detected once. The chain carries TRBV30 and TRBJ2-5; 7 bases match TRBD2. From germline, CDR1 is GTSNPN and CDR2 SVGIG (reference sequence). Trimming took 0 bases from V and 4 from J; bases not matched to a gene: 8. The CDR3 is 15 residues long. This chain's CDR3 is CAWSVPTSSGETQYF. In DNA, the CDR3 is TGTGCCTGGAGTGTCCCGACTAGCTCGGGAGAGACCCAGTACTTC.

V and J are TRBV25-1 and TRBJ2-2; TRBD2 matches at 11 bases. J was trimmed by 4 bases and V by 5 bases; bases with no gene match: 9. The V gene's germline CDR1 is MGHDK and CDR2 SYGVNS. The CDR3 consists of 17 residues. This chain's CDR3 is CASSLIAGGPGTGELFF. CDR3 sequence (DNA): TGTGCCAGCAGTCTAATAGCGGGAGGGCCGGGCACCGGGGAGCTGTTTTTT.

This chain connects TRBV2 to TRBJ1-5; no clear D gene. This CDR3 comprises 14 residues. V was shortened by 6 bases and J by 4 bases, with 13 bases between the two germline ends. Germline V lookup: CDR1 SNHLY, CDR2 FYNNEI. The DNA of the CDR3 is TGTGCCAGCAGAAGTAACAGAGGGAATCAGCCCCAGCATTTT. Translation gives CASRSNRGNQPQHF.

CDR3 in DNA: TGCGCCAGCAGCCAACTAGGACAGGAGGAGCAGTACTTC. The encoded protein is CASSQLGQEEQYF. The V gene is TRBV4-1, the J gene TRBJ2-7, with TRBD1 matching over 7 bases. This CDR3 comprises 13 residues. Losses at the gene ends were 2 bases for V and 7 bases for J; bases not matched to a gene: 5. The V gene's germline CDR1 is MGHRA and CDR2 YSYEKL.

The chain recombines TRBV11-3 with TRBJ2-1, with TRBD2 identical over 8 bases. This CDR3 is 16 amino acids long. Germline V lookup: CDR1 SGHNT, CDR2 YENEEA. With V trimmed by 1 base and J by 1 base, 3 bases remained unmatched. The chain's CDR3 is CASSLGGGGSYNEQFF. CDR3 DNA sequence: TGTGCCAGCAGCTTAGGGGGCGGGGGGTCCTACAATGAGCAGTTCTTC.

This clone showed up just once. V usage is TRBV7-2 and J usage is TRBJ1-2; D uncertain. Germline V CDR1 and CDR2: SGHTA, FQGNSA. Trimming took 1 base from V and 4 from J, leaving 4 bases between them. The CDR3 sequence is 12 residues long. CDR3 region: CASSLGGYGYTF. CDR3 DNA sequence: TGTGCCAGCAGCTTAGGCGGCTATGGCTACACCTTC.

This rearrangement joins TRBV6-6 to TRBJ2-7, with D possibly TRBD2 on 7 matching bases. There are 13 residues in the CDR3. The V end lost 6 bases, the J end lost 4 bases, and 13 bases lay between the germline ends. CDR1 MNHNY and CDR2 SVGAGI come from the germline V gene (reference sequence). CDR3 coding DNA: TGTGCCAGCAGGAGCGGGACACGTTACGAGCAGTACTTC. It specifies CASRSGTRYEQYF.